This entry describes one T cell receptor beta chain. Its target antigen remains unknown. Base qualities were left out, and no much larger clone turns up one base away. Libraries were constructed by the immunoSEQ multiplex PCR assay. TCRdb limited this immuneACCESS table to in-frame rearrangements with V and J called. A share of clones is missing; checked studies link under half to unresolved V genes, and the rest is unexplained. Recorded for this sample are 65,000 to 70,000 clones; just under 95% of them occurred a single time. The ten largest clones add up to about 2.7% of the sample. The CDR1 and CDR2 encoded by the germline V gene are KGHSH and LQKENI. V loses 2 bases of germline sequence and J loses 8 bases, and the interval between the two ends is 7 bases. Taken from cysteine to phenylalanine, the CDR3 has 12 residues. The only DNA kept is the CDR3, 36 bases in frame from the first base. This sample stems from a study of T cells after somatic rescue of genetic block (dated by TCRdb to the early 2020s). General notes on the study: What the study looked at was long-term robustness, specifically in a T-cell system that came about through somatic rescue of a genetic block in T-cell development.

The sequence came from a man aged 35 to 55. Sequenced material: peripheral blood mononuclear cells (PBMCs). The rearranged segments are TRBV18 and TRBJ2-1; matching of 6 bases hints at TRBD1 as the D gene. The nucleotide sequence reads as follows: TGTGCCAGCTCACCATGGGGGCATGAGCAGTTCTTC. The encoded protein is CASSPWGHEQFF. The variable domain in full, with residues beyond the CDR3 obtained from the reference TRBV18 and TRBJ2-1 genes, is NAGVMQNPRHLVRRRGQEARLRCSPMKGHSHVYWYRQLPEEGLKFMVYLQKENIIDESGMPKERFSAEFPKEGPSILRIQQVVRGDSAAYFCASSPWGHEQFFGPGTRLTVL.